The 26 T cell receptor beta chains given below trace back to one sample, sequenced in a study of shared clonotypes between healthy human individuals. Clones were read by immunoSEQ multiplex PCR, and TCRdb kept only the in-frame ones, dropping some. Of about 2.1 million clones in the sample, about 93% were seen once. Terminally differentiated effector memory CD45RA+ cells were excluded by CCR7 positive selection of CD45RO-negative cells. The source material was naive CD8+ T cells from PBMCs. These receptors were obtained from a man between 18 and 35 years old in good health. Some clones in this sample may be carry-over from other donors' samples.

The gene calls are TRBV10-3 and TRBJ2-3; D might be TRBD1 (6 bases). The V gene lost 6 bases and the J gene lost 2 bases, with 15 bases spanning the gap. CDR1 and CDR2 (germline): ENHRY, SYGVKD. The CDR3 covers 15 residues. CDR3 nucleotides: TGTGCCATCAGCCCTAGGGACACCGCCACAGATACGCAGTATTTT. Protein product: CAISPRDTATDTQYF.

J is TRBJ2-2 and V is TRBV28, with 7 bases aligning to TRBD2. The CDR3 covers 16 residues. The V gene end was trimmed by 3 bases and the J gene end by 2 bases; junction bases not matched to a gene: 6. Germline V gene data show CDR1 as MDHEN and CDR2 as SYDVKM. CDR3 residues: CASSFYLAENTGELFF. CDR3 DNA sequence: TGTGCCAGCAGTTTTTACCTAGCGGAAAACACCGGGGAGCTGTTTTTT.

V usage is TRBV6-1 and J usage is TRBJ2-7; a weak D match, TRBD2 (5 bases). The V end lost 10 bases, the J end lost 6 bases, and 16 bases lay between the germline ends. This CDR3 region has 12 residues. Germline loops: CDR1 MNHNS, CDR2 SASEGT. CDR3 sequence (DNA): TGTGCCATCGTCGCTCGGGGTAGCGAGCAGTACTTC. Translated, it gives CAIVARGSEQYF.

The chain is built from TRBV30 and TRBJ1-4; D gene ambiguous. Germline CDR1 is GTSNPN and CDR2 is SVGIG (reference sequence). The CDR3 sequence is 11 residues long. The ends were cut back, 0 bases at V and 13 bases at J, with 9 bases in the middle. The chain's CDR3 is CAWSVGVGLFF. The CDR3 DNA reads TGTGCCTGGAGTGTCGGGGTGGGACTGTTTTTT.

The rearrangement uses TRBV30 and TRBJ1-1; D is unclear. CDR1 is GTSNPN, CDR2 SVGIG, per germline (reference sequence). V gave up 4 bases and J gave up 5 bases, with 5 bases separating them. This CDR3 region has 10 residues. As DNA, the CDR3 is TGTGCCTGGACCGGGACTGAAGCTTTCTTT. This codes for CAWTGTEAFF. The full variable domain, with the rest looked up from reference TRBV30 and TRBJ1-1, is SQTIHQWPATLVQPVGSPLSLECTVEGTSNPNLYWYRQAAGRGLQLLFYSVGIGQISSEVPQNLSASRPQDRQFILSSKKLLLSDSGFYLCAWTGTEAFFGQGTRLTVV.

This chain connects TRBV10-2 to TRBJ2-5; no definite D call. CDR3 length: 13 amino acids. Per the germline V gene, CDR1 is WSHSY and CDR2 is SAAADI. Trimming shortened V by 3 bases and J by 5 bases, and 10 bases separated the two germline ends. CDR3 in amino acids: CASSDGSWETQYF. Written as DNA, the CDR3 is TGCGCCAGCAGTGACGGTAGTTGGGAGACCCAGTACTTC.

The rearrangement joins TRBV27 to TRBJ1-4, with D maybe TRBD1 (5 bases). CDR1 and CDR2 (germline): MNHEY, SMNVEV (reference sequence). With 5 bases removed from V and 11 bases from J, the gap between germline ends came to 15 bases. CDR3 size: 13 residues. The CDR3 nucleotides are TGTGCCAGCAGTCTTGGGACGGTAGGGAAACTGTTTTTT. Its protein is CASSLGTVGKLFF.

In this sample, this clone turned up a few times. CDR3 residues: CASSLYQASNQPQHF. In nucleotides, the CDR3 is TGTGCCAGCAGTTTATACCAGGCCTCTAATCAGCCCCAGCATTTT. The chain recombines TRBV27 with TRBJ1-5; D is unclear. Germline V gives CDR1 MNHEY, CDR2 SMNVEV (reference sequence). There are 15 residues in the CDR3. V lost 1 base to trimming and J lost 4 bases, with 11 bases between them.

V and J are TRBV29-1 and TRBJ2-1; D is perhaps TRBD2 (5 bases). Germline V gene sequence: CDR1 SQVTM, CDR2 ANQGSEA. The CDR3 spans 12 residues. Deletions cut 6 bases from V and 12 bases from J, with 18 bases between. CDR3 loop: CSVVDEEAVQFF. CDR3 nucleotide sequence: TGCAGCGTGGTGGATGAGGAAGCGGTGCAGTTCTTC.

On this clone: This sample includes further DNA sequences coding for the same CDR3. The chain has TRBV28 and TRBJ2-2; D uncertain. The germline V and J ends were trimmed by 0 bases and 1 base, with 6 bases remaining between them. Germline loops: CDR1 MDHEN, CDR2 SYDVKM. The CDR3 runs 15 residues. The CDR3 protein is CASSLWAGNTGELFF. As DNA, the CDR3 is TGTGCCAGCAGTTTATGGGCAGGGAACACCGGGGAGCTGTTTTTT.

Points on this clone: This same CDR3 is encoded by further DNA sequences in the sample. The chain carries TRBV7-9 and TRBJ2-2, with 7 nucleotides matching TRBD1. Germline V gene sequence: CDR1 SEHNR, CDR2 FQNEAQ (reference sequence). The CDR3 consists of 16 residues. V trimming: 0 bases; J trimming: 2 bases; junction bases outside the gene matches: 3. This CDR3 reads CASSLAGGGNTGELFF. In DNA, the CDR3 is TGTGCCAGCAGCTTAGCAGGGGGCGGAAACACCGGGGAGCTGTTTTTT.

This clone was seen just once. V usage is TRBV28 and J usage is TRBJ1-2; unclear D gene. The germline V gene encodes CDR1 MDHEN and CDR2 SYDVKM. V gave up 5 bases and J gave up 12 bases, with 16 bases separating them. This CDR3 region has 12 residues. The CDR3 is CASSPSYGGHTF. The CDR3 region has the DNA TGTGCCAGCAGTCCCTCTTATGGAGGCCACACCTTC.

This clone was seen a single time. The chain is built from TRBV14 and TRBJ2-7, with 8 bases aligning to TRBD1. Losses at the gene ends were 4 bases for V and 2 bases for J; bases not matched to a gene: 4. Germline CDR1 reads SGHDN; CDR2 reads FVKESK. The CDR3 extends over 14 amino acids. This chain's CDR3 is CASSLRDRPYEQYF. In nucleotides, the CDR3 is TGTGCCAGCAGCCTGCGGGACAGGCCCTACGAGCAGTACTTC. The complete variable domain, with remaining parts taken from reference TRBV14 and TRBJ2-7, reads EAGVTQFPSHSVIEKGQTVTLRCDPISGHDNLYWYRRVMGKEIKFLLHFVKESKQDESGMPNNRFLAERTGGTYSTLKVQPAELEDSGVYFCASSLRDRPYEQYFGPGTRLTVT.

This clone was observed once. The rearrangement joins TRBV6-1 to TRBJ1-4, with D possibly being TRBD1 (5 bases). This CDR3 is built from 16 residues. Germline lookup yields CDR1 MNHNS and CDR2 SASEGT. The V end was cut by 1 base, the J end by 7 bases, with 16 bases between. The CDR3 sequence is CASSEESEGRGEKLFF. Here the CDR3 DNA reads TGTGCCAGCAGTGAAGAGTCGGAGGGAAGGGGTGAAAAACTGTTTTTT.

In nucleotides, the CDR3 is TGTGCCAGCAGTAATGGCGGGGACGAGCAGTACTTC. This sequence encodes CASSNGGDEQYF. The gene calls are TRBV11-2 and TRBJ2-7; a weak D match, TRBD2 (6 bases). Between the trimmed V and J ends, which lost 6 bases and 5 bases, there was a span of 11 bases. The CDR3 spans 12 residues. From germline, CDR1 is SGHAT and CDR2 FQNNGV. The variable domain in full, completed from reference TRBV11-2 and TRBJ2-7, reads EAGVAQSPRYKIIEKRQSVAFWCNPISGHATLYWYQQILGQGPKLLIQFQNNGVVDDSQLPKDRFSAERLKGVDSTLKIQPAKLEDSAVYLCASSNGGDEQYFGPGTRLTVT.

V gene TRBV7-8 combines with J gene TRBJ1-5, with a tentative D call TRBD1 (5 bases). The CDR3 is made up of 13 amino acids. V gave up 1 base and J gave up 6 bases, with 7 bases separating them. In germline, CDR1 is SGHVS, CDR2 FQNEAQ. The CDR3 is CASSLGGFQPQHF. The CDR3 DNA reads TGTGCCAGCAGCTTAGGGGGCTTTCAGCCCCAGCATTTT.

J is TRBJ2-7 and V is TRBV7-9; 7 bases are shared with TRBD1. Germline V gene sequence: CDR1 SEHNR, CDR2 FQNEAQ (reference sequence). J gave up 3 bases and V 7 bases, and 6 bases lay outside the gene matches. The CDR3 contains 13 residues. This CDR3 reads CASNTDRNYEQYF. The CDR3 coding sequence is TGTGCCAGCAACACGGACAGGAACTACGAGCAGTACTTC.

The V and J genes are TRBV5-1 and TRBJ2-1; a weak D match, TRBD2 (5 bases). Germline V gives CDR1 SGHRS, CDR2 YFSETQ. V was pared by 0 bases and J by 5 bases, with 9 bases between. The CDR3 length is 14 residues. The chain's CDR3 is CASSLEWRDNEQFF. The CDR3 DNA reads as TGCGCCAGCAGCTTGGAATGGCGGGACAATGAGCAGTTCTTC.

The chain recombines TRBV27 with TRBJ2-2; the D gene could be TRBD1 or TRBD2 (5 bases each). The V gene's germline CDR1 is MNHEY and CDR2 SMNVEV (reference sequence). The CDR3 is 14 residues long. The V gene lost 2 bases and the J gene lost 9 bases, with 13 bases spanning the gap. Written as DNA, the CDR3 is TGTGCCAGCAGTTTAGGCCCCGGGACCAGGGAGCTGTTTTTT. Amino acid sequence: CASSLGPGTRELFF.

The J gene is TRBJ2-1, the V gene TRBV27, with D maybe TRBD2 (6 bases). Germline loops: CDR1 MNHEY, CDR2 SMNVEV (reference sequence). The CDR3 extends over 18 amino acids. V lost 1 base, J lost 8 bases, and 24 bases lay in between. The CDR3 spells CASSLLGPLAIKGDEQFF. As DNA, the CDR3 is TGTGCCAGCAGTTTATTGGGCCCCCTAGCGATCAAAGGCGATGAGCAGTTCTTC.

This chain links TRBV27 with TRBJ2-3, with 7 bases that match TRBD1. CDR1 and CDR2 from the germline V gene are MNHEY and SMNVEV (reference sequence). J lost 2 bases, V lost 4 bases, and 6 bases had no gene match. The CDR3 loop spans 15 amino acids. CDR3 sequence: CASSSQTGFTDTQYF. DNA of the CDR3: TGTGCCAGCAGTTCACAGACAGGGTTCACAGATACGCAGTATTTT.

The genes are TRBV19 and TRBJ2-6; 7 nucleotides align to TRBD1. The V and J ends lost 5 bases and 0 bases, in that order; junction bases with no gene match: 7. The germline V gene has CDR1 LNHDA and CDR2 SQIVND (reference sequence). CDR3 length equals 17 residues. CDR3 sequence reads: CASSARQGPSGANVLTF. In nucleotides, the CDR3 is TGTGCCAGTAGTGCCCGACAGGGCCCCTCTGGGGCCAACGTCCTGACTTTC.

A word on this clone: This specimen includes other DNA sequences encoding the same CDR3. J is TRBJ2-7 and V is TRBV7-9; D uncertain. Germline V gene sequence: CDR1 SEHNR, CDR2 FQNEAQ (reference sequence). CDR3 length: 12 amino acids. V was pared by 2 bases and J by 2 bases, with 4 bases between. The CDR3 DNA reads TGTGCCAGCAGCTTAAACCCCTACGAGCAGTACTTC. It codes for CASSLNPYEQYF.

CDR3 residues: CASSPRLAGDEQYF. DNA of the CDR3: TGTGCCAGCAGTCCCCGACTAGCGGGAGACGAGCAGTACTTC. J is TRBJ2-7 and V is TRBV28; TRBD2 matches 12 bases. The V gene's germline CDR1 is MDHEN and CDR2 SYDVKM. This CDR3 has 14 residues. V shed 5 bases, J shed 5 bases, and the junction held 4 bases outside the gene matches.

The J gene is TRBJ2-1, the V gene TRBV6-4, with 9 bases aligning to TRBD2. This CDR3 region has 16 residues. Germline V gives CDR1 MRHNA, CDR2 SNTAGT. Losses at the gene ends were 2 bases for V and 1 base for J; bases not matched to a gene: 3. The CDR3: CASSDTAGGSYNEQFF. CDR3 nucleotide sequence: TGTGCCAGCAGTGACACCGCGGGAGGGTCCTACAATGAGCAGTTCTTC.

The V and J genes are TRBV2 and TRBJ1-4, with D perhaps matching TRBD1 (6 bases). Germline V gene data show CDR1 as SNHLY and CDR2 as FYNNEI. The CDR3 extends over 15 amino acids. Trimming pared 4 bases from V and 2 bases from J, leaving 11 bases between. The CDR3 bases are TGTGCCAGCAGTGGCAGGGGATATACTAATGAAAAACTGTTTTTT. Protein product: CASSGRGYTNEKLFF.